This T cell receptor beta chain was captured by sequencing in a study of blood T cell repertoires in COVID-19. Whole-study context: Recovery meant two consecutive negative NP/OP PCR tests, professional clearance, or resolved symptoms.

Original handling: Counts of nucleated cells, estimated from reference gene primer amplification, were obtained. Measured with immunoSEQ multiplex PCR; TCRdb has only the in-frame clones, and not every one. From that table come the V and J calls and clone size; the DNA was used to work out D and trimming. The sample holds 350,000 to 400,000 clones, approximately 89% seen once. V dropped 6 bases and J dropped 6; count of bases not matched to a gene: 8. CDR1 WNHNN and CDR2 SYGVQD come from the germline V gene (reference sequence). The CDR3 extends over 16 amino acids. Those enrolled, adults aged roughly 18 to 89 years, came from about two dozen US areas.

The sequenced sample was PBMCs or T cells enriched from blood (not recorded which). This sequence was found in a man aged 35-49 years in a cohort exposed to, infected with or recovered from COVID-19 (not recorded which). The chain carries TRBV10-1 and TRBJ2-2, with 12 bases matching TRBD2. In nucleotides, the CDR3 is TGCGCCAGCAGCTCTAGCGGGAGGGGTGAAGCCGGGGAGCTGTTTTTT. Translated, it gives CASSSSGRGEAGELFF.